This TCR beta chain was documented in a study of technical replicates of blood from a handful of donors. This CDR3 is built from 17 residues. Trimming took 4 bases from V and 6 from J, leaving 23 bases between them. Germline CDR1 is MNHNS and CDR2 is SASEGT. Method: immunoSEQ multiplex PCR; TCRdb's copy keeps in-frame clones and lacks some. The table shows over 45,000 clones, with 80% to 95% occurring only once. The sequencing input was PBMCs. This chain connects TRBV6-1 to TRBJ2-3, with a possible D match to TRBD2 (6 bases). The receptor was isolated from a human donor in good health. Some clones in this sample may be carry-over from other donors' samples. The CDR3 sequence is CASSARIGGSERDTQYF. The CDR3 bases are TGTGCCAGCAGTGCGCGGATCGGGGGTAGCGAGAGGGATACGCAGTATTTT.